A single sample gave rise to the 24 T cell receptor beta chains below, sequenced in a study of regulatory T cells in long-lasting Graves disease. According to the study, TCR beta libraries were built with iRepertoire HTBI primers and CDR3-region Arm-PCR. TCRdb re-analysed the multiplex PCR reads in MiXCR, keeping a single row per CDR3 protein. The sample yields approximately 480,000 distinct CDR3 sequences, under 20% seen once. Time point denoted: newly diagnosed GD, antithyroid drugs for less than 3 months. PBMC RNA served as the TCR library source. This sample also appeared in a second study, on T cells in Graves' hyperthyroidism and ophthalmopathy.

Specimen: peripheral blood mononuclear cells (PBMCs), collected at new diagnosis, from a patient treated with antithyroid drugs. Source of these receptors: a man aged 35-49 years with Graves disease.

This clonotype was picked up many times. The chain is built from TRBV28 and TRBJ2-5; 10 positions agree with TRBD2. From germline, CDR1 is MDHEN and CDR2 SYDVKM. The ends lost 2 bases at V and 5 bases at J; junction bases unmatched: 5. The CDR3 extends over 15 amino acids. For the CDR3, the DNA is TGTGCCAGCAGTTTAAGGCTAGCGGGAGTGGAGACCCAGTACTTC. It specifies CASSLRLAGVETQYF.

This clonotype occurred a few times. V gene TRBV6-1 combines with J gene TRBJ2-7; no clear D. Germline CDR1 and CDR2: MNHNS and SASEGT. CDR3 length equals 14 residues. V lost 6 bases and J 3 bases, leaving 15 bases between the germline ends. The CDR3 DNA reads TGTGCCAGCAGCGACCTGGCTCAGGTCTACGAGCAGTACTTC. Its translation is CASSDLAQVYEQYF.

The rearrangement links TRBV7-3 to TRBJ2-3; possible D gene TRBD2, 6 bases. The V end lost 6 bases, the J end lost 1 base, and 14 bases lay between the germline ends. The CDR3 sequence is 15 residues long. CDR1 is SGHTA and CDR2 is FQGTGA in the germline V gene. The CDR3 region has the DNA TGTGCCAGCAGTACACGTGGCGGGGGCACAGATACGCAGTATTTT. Translated: CASSTRGGGTDTQYF.

This clonotype was seen at least ten times. This rearrangement joins TRBV20-1 to TRBJ2-3, with D uncertain. V was pared by 4 bases and J by 3 bases, with 8 bases between. This CDR3 comprises 12 residues. CDR1 is DFQATT and CDR2 is SNEGSKA in the germline V gene (reference sequence). This CDR3 is CSATARTDTQYF. CDR3 in DNA: TGCAGTGCTACGGCCCGGACAGATACGCAGTATTTT.

This clonotype has at least ten counts. This chain joins TRBV3-1 and TRBJ2-7; 7 bases map to TRBD2. In germline, CDR1 is LGHDT, CDR2 YNNKEL (reference sequence). This CDR3 is 16 amino acids long. Losses at the gene ends were 1 base for V and 7 bases for J; bases not matched to a gene: 13. The CDR3 loop is CASSQVSGGAGREQYF. DNA of the CDR3: TGTGCCAGCAGCCAAGTTTCGGGCGGAGCCGGGAGGGAGCAGTACTTC.

This clonotype was seen only a few times. V is TRBV27 and J is TRBJ2-1; 9 bases line up with TRBD2. Trimming took 2 bases from V and 9 from J; bases not matched to a gene: 11. This CDR3 is 16 amino acids long. Germline CDR1 is MNHEY and CDR2 is SMNVEV (reference sequence). CDR3 DNA: TGTGCCAGCAGTTTAATTGGGGCTAGCGGGATTGGTGAGCAGTTCTTC. Translated: CASSLIGASGIGEQFF.

The chain carries TRBV5-6 and TRBJ1-3; D uncertain. Germline V lookup: CDR1 SGHDT, CDR2 YYEEEE. Trimming left V 0 bases short and J 0 bases short, with 7 bases between. CDR3 length equals 15 residues. CDR3 DNA sequence: TGTGCCAGCAGCTTGGGGTATATCTCTGGAAACACCATATATTTT. Amino acids: CASSLGYISGNTIYF.

This clonotype was detected ten times or more. The chain combines TRBV11-3 with TRBJ2-5; 8 nucleotides match TRBD2. This CDR3 has 15 amino acids. With V trimmed by 2 bases and J by 5 bases, 7 bases remained unmatched. The germline V gene has CDR1 SGHNT and CDR2 YENEEA. The CDR3 reads CASSLRSGRLETQYF. The CDR3 DNA follows: TGTGCCAGCAGCTTACGGAGCGGGAGACTGGAGACCCAGTACTTC.

Comments on this clonotype: A much larger clone differs from this one at a single base, so this may be a read error. This chain uses TRBV3-1 with TRBJ2-2; 8 bases map to TRBD2. CDR1 and CDR2 from the germline V gene are LGHDT and YNNKEL (reference sequence). The CDR3 loop spans 15 amino acids. DNA of the CDR3: TGTGCCGGCAGCCTAGCGGGCCGGGGCACCGGGGAGCTGTTTTTT. Translation gives CAGSLAGRGTGELFF.

This clonotype was counted ten times or more. V is TRBV7-2 and J is TRBJ2-2; D is undetermined. CDR3 length: 16 amino acids. The germline V gene has CDR1 SGHTA and CDR2 FQGNSA. V was clipped by 1 base and J by 6 bases, with 15 bases between them. The CDR3: CASSLVAVQLPGELFF. DNA of the CDR3: TGTGCCAGCAGCTTAGTCGCGGTGCAGCTACCCGGGGAGCTGTTTTTT.

The V and J genes are TRBV5-1 and TRBJ1-5; D possibly corresponds to TRBD1 (6 bases). The germline V and J ends were trimmed by 4 bases and 4 bases, with 15 bases remaining between them. Germline loops: CDR1 SGHRS, CDR2 YFSETQ. The CDR3 is made up of 15 amino acids. In DNA, the CDR3 is TGCGCCAGCAGCGCGGGGGACAAGGGGAATCAGCCCCAGCATTTT. It translates to CASSAGDKGNQPQHF.

The chain employs TRBV15 and TRBJ2-6; 7 nucleotides line up with TRBD1. CDR1 is LNHNV and CDR2 is YYDKDF in the germline V gene (reference sequence). The CDR3 covers 19 residues. The V segment lost 1 base and the J segment 0 bases; nucleotides outside the gene matches: 9. CDR3 amino acids: CATSRGGDSLSSGANVLTF. Written as DNA, the CDR3 is TGTGCCACCAGCAGAGGTGGGGACAGCCTCAGCTCTGGGGCCAACGTCCTGACTTTC.

This clonotype was observed a few times. The chain carries TRBV12-3 or TRBV12-4 and TRBJ1-3, with D unresolved. There are 12 residues in the CDR3. Trimming pared 9 bases from V and 4 bases from J, leaving 10 bases between. As DNA, the CDR3 is TGTGCCAGTGACCGTGGGGGAAACACCATATATTTT. Translation gives CASDRGGNTIYF.

Only a few counts were recorded for this clonotype. The chain joins TRBV4-1 to TRBJ2-7, with D tentatively TRBD1 (6 bases). Germline CDR1 is MGHRA and CDR2 is YSYEKL. Trimming left V 4 bases short and J 5 bases short, with 27 bases between. This CDR3 is 18 amino acids long. For the CDR3, the DNA is TGCGCCAGCAGCCTGGCAGGGGCAGGGATGGTAACTAACCACGAGCAGTACTTC. It codes for CASSLAGAGMVTNHEQYF.

This clonotype was counted at least ten times. The rearrangement uses TRBV7-2 and TRBJ2-7; 13 nucleotides line up with TRBD2. There are 18 residues in the CDR3. Germline V lookup: CDR1 SGHTA, CDR2 FQGNSA. The ends lost 5 bases at V and 0 bases at J; junction bases unmatched: 10. The CDR3 DNA follows: TGTGCCAGCAGCCCCGGGACTAGCGGGATCCGGAGCTCCTACGAGCAGTACTTC. Protein: CASSPGTSGIRSSYEQYF.

This clonotype has a handful of counts. This chain uses TRBV13 with TRBJ2-7, with D maybe TRBD1 (5 bases). V dropped 1 base and J dropped 5 bases, with 12 bases sitting between them. The germline CDR1 and CDR2 sequences are PRHDT and FYEKMQ (reference sequence). This CDR3 spans 14 amino acids. The CDR3 region has the DNA TGTGCCAGCAGCTTAGTCTCCAGGGCGGACGAGCAGTACTTC. Translated, it gives CASSLVSRADEQYF.

The rearrangement uses TRBV10-1 and TRBJ2-7; no clear D gene. Germline V gene data show CDR1 as WNHNN and CDR2 as SYGVQD (reference sequence). Trimming removed 0 bases from V and 4 bases from J, with 7 bases in between. The length of the CDR3 is 13 residues. CDR3 residues: CASSESVTYEQYF. CDR3 in DNA: TGCGCCAGCAGTGAGTCAGTTACTTACGAGCAGTACTTC.

This clonotype has ten or more counts. The V and J genes are TRBV12-3 or TRBV12-4 and TRBJ2-7; D possibly uses TRBD1 or TRBD2 (5 bases each). This CDR3 has 14 amino acids. Trimming removed 9 bases from V and 3 bases from J, with 18 bases in between. Here the CDR3 DNA reads TGTGCCAGTTCCGACCGGGACGGATTCTACGAGCAGTACTTC. Amino acid sequence: CASSDRDGFYEQYF.

In this sample, this clonotype turned up many times. J is TRBJ2-5 and V is TRBV3-1, with 11 bases identical to TRBD2. Per germline, CDR1 LGHDT and CDR2 YNNKEL (reference sequence). This CDR3 is built from 16 residues. V was pared by 4 bases and J by 5 bases, with 9 bases of the junction left unmatched. The CDR3, as DNA: TGTGCCAGCAGCCCGGTAGCGGGAGGGCCGTGGGAGACCCAGTACTTC. Translation: CASSPVAGGPWETQYF.

This clonotype appeared a few times. The chain combines TRBV9 with TRBJ2-3; TRBD2 is a possible D gene (6 bases). This CDR3 is 16 amino acids long. Germline CDR1 and CDR2: SGDLS and YYNGEE. V was trimmed by 1 base and J by 2 bases, leaving 14 bases between them. For the CDR3, the DNA is TGTGCCAGCAGCGTATATGGGGGAGGATCCACAGATACGCAGTATTTT. This gives the protein CASSVYGGGSTDTQYF.

The chain uses TRBV5-8 and TRBJ2-1; 11 bases agree with TRBD2. From germline, CDR1 is SGHTS and CDR2 YDEGEE. Losses at the gene ends were 0 bases for V and 4 bases for J; bases not matched to a gene: 12. This CDR3 is built from 19 residues. The CDR3 sequence: CASSLERGRLAGSYNEQFF. In DNA, the CDR3 is TGTGCCAGCAGCTTGGAACGGGGAAGACTAGCGGGATCTTACAATGAGCAGTTCTTC.

About this clonotype itself: A much larger clone differs from this one at a single base, so this may be a read error. The V call is TRBV2, the J call TRBJ2-7; TRBD2 agrees at 9 bases. Germline V CDR1 and CDR2: SNHLY, FYNNEI. This CDR3 region has 14 residues. V gave up 6 bases and J gave up 6 bases; unmatched junction bases: 9. CDR3 sequence reads: CASSPGLALGEQYF. Here the CDR3 DNA reads TGTGCCAGCAGCCCGGGACTAGCCTTGGGCGAGCAGTACTTC.

This chain connects TRBV19 to TRBJ2-2, with 8 bases lining up with TRBD1. The CDR3 loop spans 16 amino acids. The germline V gene encodes CDR1 LNHDA and CDR2 SQIVND (reference sequence). With V trimmed by 7 bases and J by 2 bases, 9 bases remained unmatched. This CDR3 is CASKIKTGVNTGELFF. CDR3 bases: TGTGCCAGTAAGATAAAGACAGGGGTTAACACCGGGGAGCTGTTTTTT.

As concerns this clonotype: A much larger clonotype is one base distant, so this may be a read error. This sequence joins TRBV13 and TRBJ1-4, with TRBD1 as a possible D gene (6 bases). The CDR3 has 15 amino acids. Germline assignment: CDR1 PRHDT and CDR2 FYEKMQ (reference sequence). V lost 6 bases to trimming and J lost 7 bases, with 18 bases between them. CDR3 amino acids: CASRRQAGDSEKLFF. For the CDR3, the DNA is TGTGCCAGCAGGCGACAGGCCGGGGATAGTGAAAAACTGTTTTTT.